This T cell receptor beta chain was found in a study of PD-L1 blockade in urothelial cancer. As for the study in general: In the patient group, about 85% of the roughly 29 were males with bladder-origin urothelial cancer. Blood samples had a median of 141,255 T cells, tens of thousands of unique TCRs, and clonality 0.08 to 0.085.

CDR1 and CDR2 from the germline V gene are MNHEY and SMNVEV (reference sequence). V lost 7 bases to trimming and J lost 5 bases, with 17 bases between them. The CDR3 runs to 15 residues. The assay was immunoSEQ multiplex PCR, and TCRdb's table has in-frame clones only and misses some. Of 90,000 to 120,000 clones listed, approximately 90% are singletons. This specimen consisted of PBMCs, obtained around atezolizumab (anti-PD-L1) treatment. The receptor was derived from a woman of 80 years or more with urothelial cancer. The chain has TRBV27 and TRBJ1-4; D is uncertain. CDR3 nucleotide sequence: TGTGCCAGCACCAACCTATGGGCTCCGAATGAAAAACTGTTTTTT. Protein sequence: CASTNLWAPNEKLFF. Full variable domain (missing parts from reference TRBV27 and TRBJ1-4): EAQVTQNPRYLITVTGKKLTVTCSQNMNHEYMSWYRQDPGLGLRQIYYSMNVEVTDKGDVPEGYKVSRKEKRNFPLILESPSPNQTSLYFCASTNLWAPNEKLFFGSGTQLSVL.